The clone carrying this T cell receptor (beta chain) was counted ten times or more. Amplification of ligated cDNA took four PCR rounds with SP2 and nested alpha and beta constant primers. TCRdb called the 5' RACE reads again in MiXCR, with one record for every CDR3 protein. The sample includes about 48,000 distinct CDR3 sequences, around 5% of them seen just once. The sample comes from a study of naive and memory T cell subsets. A UMI-containing oligonucleotide was joined by 3' ligation to the TCR cDNA template. Adult healthy volunteers gave 2.5 ml peripheral blood for whole-blood RNA. Germline V gene lookup returns CDR1 MNHEY and CDR2 SMNVEV (reference sequence). Losses at the gene ends were 6 bases for V and 0 bases for J; bases not matched to a gene: 9. This CDR3 has 17 residues.

V and J are TRBV27 and TRBJ2-4; 9 bases line up with TRBD1. The clonotype originates from a female donor in good health. CDR3: CASSSLPGQGAKNIQYF. For the CDR3, the DNA is TGTGCCAGCAGCAGTCTCCCGGGACAGGGAGCCAAAAACATTCAGTACTTC.